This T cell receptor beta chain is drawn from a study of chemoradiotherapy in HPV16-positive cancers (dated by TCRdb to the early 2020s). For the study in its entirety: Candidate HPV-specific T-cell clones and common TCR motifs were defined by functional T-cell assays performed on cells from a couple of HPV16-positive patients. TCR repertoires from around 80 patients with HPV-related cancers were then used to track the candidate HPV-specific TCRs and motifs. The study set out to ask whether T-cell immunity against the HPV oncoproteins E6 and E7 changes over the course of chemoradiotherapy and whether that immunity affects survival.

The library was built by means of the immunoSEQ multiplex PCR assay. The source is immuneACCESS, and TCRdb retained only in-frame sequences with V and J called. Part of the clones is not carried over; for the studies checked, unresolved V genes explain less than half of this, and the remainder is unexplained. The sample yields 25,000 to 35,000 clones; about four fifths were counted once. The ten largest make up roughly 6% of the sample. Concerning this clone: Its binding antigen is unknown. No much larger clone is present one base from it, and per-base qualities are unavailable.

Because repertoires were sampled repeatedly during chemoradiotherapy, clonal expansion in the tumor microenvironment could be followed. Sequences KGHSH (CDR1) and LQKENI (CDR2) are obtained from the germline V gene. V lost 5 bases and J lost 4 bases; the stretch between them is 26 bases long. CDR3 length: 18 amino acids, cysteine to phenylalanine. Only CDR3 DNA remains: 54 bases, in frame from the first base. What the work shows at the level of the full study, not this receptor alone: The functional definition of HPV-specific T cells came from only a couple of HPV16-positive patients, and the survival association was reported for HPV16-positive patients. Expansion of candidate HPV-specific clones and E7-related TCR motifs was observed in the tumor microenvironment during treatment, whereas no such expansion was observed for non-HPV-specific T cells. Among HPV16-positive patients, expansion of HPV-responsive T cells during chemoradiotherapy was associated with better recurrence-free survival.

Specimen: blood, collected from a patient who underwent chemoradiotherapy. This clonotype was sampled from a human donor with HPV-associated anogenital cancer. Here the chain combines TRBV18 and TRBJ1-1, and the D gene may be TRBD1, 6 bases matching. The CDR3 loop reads CASSVSGQFNVGGTEAFF. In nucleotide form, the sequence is TGTGCCAGCTCAGTCTCGGGACAATTTAACGTCGGGGGCACTGAAGCTTTCTTT.